This entry lists 29 T cell receptor beta chains sequenced from one sample in a study of cytomegalovirus exposure and HLA in healthy donors. Method: immunoSEQ multiplex PCR; TCRdb's copy keeps in-frame clones and lacks some. Of 200,000 to 250,000 clones in the sample, around nine tenths were seen once. The sample taken for sequencing was PBMCs. The source of these receptors is a woman younger than 35 in good health and CMV-seronegative.

The rearrangement joins TRBV25-1 to TRBJ2-5, with TRBD2 as a possible D gene (5 bases). Germline CDR1 reads MGHDK; CDR2 reads SYGVNS. CDR3 length equals 14 residues. V was trimmed by 6 bases and J by 5 bases, leaving 16 bases between them. The CDR3 protein is CASSPKVRAETQYF. CDR3 sequence (DNA): TGTGCCAGCAGCCCAAAGGTGAGGGCGGAGACCCAGTACTTC.

The V call is TRBV2, the J call TRBJ1-2; 8 bases align to TRBD1. J was trimmed by 4 bases and V by 7 bases; bases with no gene match: 8. Germline V gives CDR1 SNHLY, CDR2 FYNNEI. The CDR3 spans 14 residues. CDR3 DNA sequence: TGTGCCAGCAATCCCAGGGGGCCGGGCTATGGCTACACCTTC. Translating gives CASNPRGPGYGYTF.

The chain couples TRBV7-6 to TRBJ2-7; 12 positions match TRBD2. V gave up 4 bases and J gave up 7 bases; unmatched junction bases: 2. In germline, CDR1 is SGHVS, CDR2 FNYEAQ. There are 13 residues in the CDR3. In nucleotides, the CDR3 is TGTGCCAGCAGCTCGACTAGCGGGAGTGAGCAGTACTTC. This encodes CASSSTSGSEQYF.

The chain links TRBV6-6 to TRBJ2-7; D might be TRBD2 (6 bases). CDR1 and CDR2 from the germline V gene are MNHNY and SVGAGI (reference sequence). Between the trimmed V and J ends, which lost 6 bases and 4 bases, there was a span of 10 bases. The CDR3 runs 12 residues. The chain's CDR3 is CASRPGGYEQYF. The CDR3 bases are TGTGCCAGCAGGCCAGGAGGGTACGAGCAGTACTTC.

The chain links TRBV5-4 to TRBJ2-3; a possible D gene is TRBD1 (6 bases). Germline loops: CDR1 SGHNT, CDR2 YYREEE (reference sequence). This CDR3 has 14 residues. V lost 0 bases to trimming and J lost 5 bases, with 10 bases between them. The CDR3 sequence: CASSLGRGEDTQYF. CDR3 DNA: TGTGCCAGCAGCTTGGGCAGGGGAGAAGATACGCAGTATTTT. The complete variable domain, with remaining parts taken from reference TRBV5-4 and TRBJ2-3, reads ETGVTQSPTHLIKTRGQQVTLRCSSQSGHNTVSWYQQALGQGPQFIFQYYREEENGRGNFPPRFSGLQFPNYSSELNVNALELDDSALYLCASSLGRGEDTQYFGPGTRLTVL.

The chain's CDR3 is CASSIPGVPTGTEAFF. CDR3 in DNA: TGTGCCAGTAGTATCCCCGGTGTCCCGACGGGCACTGAAGCTTTCTTT. This chain links TRBV19 with TRBJ1-1; D call uncertain. This CDR3 has 16 amino acids. V lost 3 bases and J 4 bases, leaving 18 bases between the germline ends. CDR1 is LNHDA, CDR2 SQIVND, per germline (reference sequence).

A single count supports this clone. The rearrangement joins TRBV28 to TRBJ2-7; TRBD1 aligns across 9 bases. This CDR3 contains 15 residues. With 2 bases clipped from V and 2 bases from J, the junction kept 4 bases outside the gene matches. From germline, CDR1 is MDHEN and CDR2 SYDVKM. CDR3 sequence reads: CASSLPGQGPYEQYF. CDR3 DNA sequence: TGTGCCAGCAGTTTACCGGGACAGGGACCCTACGAGCAGTACTTC. The complete variable domain, with remaining parts taken from reference TRBV28 and TRBJ2-7, reads DVKVTQSSRYLVKRTGEKVFLECVQDMDHENMFWYRQDPGLGLRLIYFSYDVKMKEKGDIPEGYSVSREKKERFSLILESASTNQTSMYLCASSLPGQGPYEQYFGPGTRLTVT.

The chain's CDR3 is CASRRDRVADTQYF. CDR3 DNA sequence: TGTGCCAGCCGCCGGGACAGGGTGGCAGATACGCAGTATTTT. This sequence joins TRBV28 and TRBJ2-3; 9 bases line up with TRBD1. The V and J ends lost 8 bases and 4 bases, in that order; junction bases with no gene match: 7. This CDR3 contains 14 residues. Looked up from germline, CDR1 is MDHEN and CDR2 is SYDVKM.

The table lists this clone with a few counts. The chain couples TRBV29-1 to TRBJ1-2; a possible D gene is TRBD1 (6 bases). CDR3 length: 11 residues. Germline lookup yields CDR1 SQVTM and CDR2 ANQGSEA. Between the trimmed V and J ends, which lost 6 bases and 2 bases, there was a span of 7 bases. The CDR3 region has the DNA TGCAGCGTCACAGGGAACTATGGCTACACCTTC. Protein: CSVTGNYGYTF.

This chain connects TRBV6-1 to TRBJ1-2; D is unclear. The CDR3 runs to 13 residues. Germline-derived CDR1 and CDR2 are MNHNS and SASEGT. The V and J ends lost 2 bases and 2 bases respectively, with 6 bases between them. DNA for the CDR3: TGTGCCAGCAGTGAACGGGGAAACTATGGCTACACCTTC. It yields the protein CASSERGNYGYTF.

This clone was recorded only once. V is TRBV7-3 and J is TRBJ2-3; 7 positions match TRBD2. Germline V CDR1 and CDR2: SGHTA, FQGTGA. The J segment lost 4 bases and the V segment lost 1 base, leaving 11 bases of the junction unmatched. The CDR3 loop spans 17 amino acids. The CDR3 region has the DNA TGTGCCAGCAGCTTAAGGGCGGCGGGGGAGGGCGCAGATACGCAGTATTTT. Translation: CASSLRAAGEGADTQYF.

The chain combines TRBV5-4 with TRBJ2-3, with unresolved D. The V gene lost 4 bases and the J gene lost 5 bases, with 11 bases spanning the gap. This CDR3 is built from 13 residues. Germline V gene sequence: CDR1 SGHNT, CDR2 YYREEE (reference sequence). In DNA, the CDR3 is TGTGCCAGCAGCGTTCCTCCCGGAGATACGCAGTATTTT. This gives the protein CASSVPPGDTQYF.

J is TRBJ1-1 and V is TRBV4-1; no definite D call. This CDR3 region has 12 residues. V gave up 0 bases and J gave up 7 bases, with 6 bases separating them. From germline, CDR1 is MGHRA and CDR2 YSYEKL. This CDR3 is CASSQDFREAFF. CDR3 nucleotide sequence: TGCGCCAGCAGCCAAGATTTCCGTGAAGCTTTCTTT.

This rearrangement joins TRBV19 to TRBJ2-7, with D perhaps matching TRBD2 (5 bases). The germline CDR1 and CDR2 sequences are LNHDA and SQIVND (reference sequence). Between the trimmed V and J ends, which lost 6 bases and 1 base, there was a span of 10 bases. The CDR3 is 13 residues long. The CDR3 is CASSRGPSYEQYF. The CDR3 DNA follows: TGTGCCAGTAGCCGCGGGCCGTCCTACGAGCAGTACTTC.

This chain uses TRBV30 with TRBJ1-1; TRBD1 might be the D (5 bases). Trimming took off 6 bases at V and 4 bases at J, with 18 bases between the two ends. The CDR3 is 14 amino acids. Germline V gene lookup returns CDR1 GTSNPN and CDR2 SVGIG (reference sequence). The CDR3 DNA is TGTGCCTGCAGCCGACAGTCTAGAGGCACTGAAGCTTTCTTT. Its protein is CACSRQSRGTEAFF.

This chain links TRBV15 with TRBJ2-3; D is perhaps TRBD1 (6 bases). Trimming cost V 3 bases and J 11 bases, with 12 bases left between them. Germline V gene sequence: CDR1 LNHNV, CDR2 YYDKDF (reference sequence). CDR3 size: 12 residues. The DNA of the CDR3 is TGTGCCACCAGCAGCACTACAGGGTTGCAGTATTTT. It specifies CATSSTTGLQYF.

The V call is TRBV5-8, the J call TRBJ1-2, with a tentative D call TRBD1 (5 bases). CDR1 is SGHTS and CDR2 is YDEGEE in the germline V gene. This CDR3 is 13 amino acids long. The V gene lost 2 bases and the J gene lost 3 bases, with 8 bases spanning the gap. The CDR3 DNA reads as TGTGCCAGCAGCTTCAAAGGGGACTATGGCTACACCTTC. It yields the protein CASSFKGDYGYTF.

V and J are TRBV2 and TRBJ1-1, with a tentative D call TRBD1 (5 bases). Trimming shortened V by 8 bases and J by 1 base, and 14 bases separated the two germline ends. The CDR3 is 14 amino acids. The germline gives CDR1 SNHLY, CDR2 FYNNEI. The CDR3 sequence: CASAGMFGNTEAFF. CDR3 in DNA: TGTGCCAGCGCAGGGATGTTCGGGAACACTGAAGCTTTCTTT. Full variable domain (remainder filled in from reference TRBV2 and TRBJ1-1): EPEVTQTPSHQVTQMGQEVILRCVPISNHLYFYWYRQILGQKVEFLVSFYNNEISEKSEIFDDQFSVERPDGSNFTLKIRSTKLEDSAMYFCASAGMFGNTEAFFGQGTRLTVV.

The V and J genes are TRBV4-1 and TRBJ2-5; 7 nucleotides agree with TRBD2. Looked up from germline, CDR1 is MGHRA and CDR2 is YSYEKL. V shed 1 base, J shed 0 bases, and the junction held 5 bases outside the gene matches. This CDR3 has 16 amino acids. CDR3 residues: CASSQVSGRYQETQYF. CDR3 DNA: TGCGCCAGCAGCCAAGTTTCCGGGAGGTACCAAGAGACCCAGTACTTC.

The J gene is TRBJ1-2, the V gene TRBV10-3, with 7 bases identical to TRBD1. This CDR3 comprises 13 residues. V shed 5 bases, J shed 3 bases, and the junction held 3 bases outside the gene matches. Germline V CDR1 and CDR2: ENHRY, SYGVKD. The CDR3 DNA reads TGTGCCATCAGTTCCGACAGGGACTATGGCTACACCTTC. This gives the protein CAISSDRDYGYTF.

This chain connects TRBV9 to TRBJ1-3; TRBD1 matches 10 bases. This CDR3 comprises 15 residues. The germline gives CDR1 SGDLS, CDR2 YYNGEE. With 4 bases clipped from V and 4 bases from J, the junction kept 5 bases outside the gene matches. Here the CDR3 DNA reads TGTGCCAGCAGCCAGTCGGGACAGGGGGGAAACACCATATATTTT. Amino acids: CASSQSGQGGNTIYF.

Remarks on this clone: The sample carries other DNA sequences with the same CDR3. The chain uses TRBV5-1 and TRBJ1-4; tentatively, D is TRBD1 (5 bases). Trimming pared 1 base from V and 5 bases from J, leaving 9 bases between. In germline, CDR1 is SGHRS, CDR2 YFSETQ. The CDR3 has 14 residues. CDR3 protein: CASSLQGANEKLFF. CDR3 DNA: TGCGCCAGCAGCTTGCAGGGCGCGAATGAAAAACTGTTTTTT. Supplemented by reference TRBV5-1 and TRBJ1-4, the full variable domain reads KAGVTQTPRYLIKTRGQQVTLSCSPISGHRSVSWYQQTPGQGLQFLFEYFSETQRNKGNFPGRFSGRQFSNSRSEMNVSTLELGDSALYLCASSLQGANEKLFFGSGTQLSVL.

V is TRBV5-1 and J is TRBJ2-7, with a weak D call TRBD1 (5 bases). Trimming cost V 2 bases and J 5 bases, with 14 bases left between them. The CDR3 spans 14 residues. Germline V gene sequence: CDR1 SGHRS, CDR2 YFSETQ. CDR3 nucleotide sequence: TGCGCCAGCAGCTTTTCGTCAGGGTGGAACGAGCAGTACTTC. It encodes CASSFSSGWNEQYF.

The V call is TRBV5-5, the J call TRBJ2-3; 8 bases match TRBD1. Germline assignment: CDR1 SGHKS and CDR2 YYEKEE (reference sequence). With V trimmed by 3 bases and J by 4 bases, 7 bases remained unmatched. CDR3 length: 15 residues. The CDR3 DNA reads TGTGCCAGCAGCTCAGGGACAGGCCCTCCAGATACGCAGTATTTT. Its translation is CASSSGTGPPDTQYF.

This clone has only one observation. The chain combines TRBV6-5 with TRBJ2-2, with D possibly TRBD1 on 6 matching bases. CDR1 and CDR2 from the germline V gene are MNHEY and SVGAGI. The CDR3 is made up of 15 amino acids. V was cut by 7 bases and J by 4 bases, with 16 bases left in between. The CDR3 sequence is CASKGQPTSTGELFF. The CDR3 DNA reads as TGTGCCAGCAAAGGACAGCCGACGTCCACCGGGGAGCTGTTTTTT.

The chain employs TRBV21-1 and TRBJ2-7; TRBD1, as called in the table, went unchecked against the DNA. TRBV21-1 is noted as a pseudogene. The CDR3 sequence is 15 residues long. This CDR3 reads CASSKDSTGPYEQYF. CDR3 in DNA: TGTGCCAGCAGCAAGGATTCGACAGGCCCATACGAGCAGTACTTC.

The chain links TRBV4-3 to TRBJ2-6; TRBD1 is a possible D gene (5 bases). CDR1 LGHNA and CDR2 YSLEER come from the germline V gene. The length of the CDR3 is 19 residues. The V gene lost 0 bases and the J gene lost 0 bases, with 15 bases spanning the gap. DNA for the CDR3: TGCGCCAGCAGCCAAGATAGGGGTCCTGGAAACTCTGGGGCCAACGTCCTGACTTTC. Its protein product is CASSQDRGPGNSGANVLTF.

The chain combines TRBV4-1 with TRBJ2-7, with D possibly being TRBD2 (6 bases). Trimming left V 0 bases short and J 7 bases short, with 16 bases between. The germline CDR1 and CDR2 sequences are MGHRA and YSYEKL. This CDR3 spans 15 amino acids. CDR3 loop: CASSQDPGAVREQYF. DNA for the CDR3: TGCGCCAGCAGCCAAGACCCGGGAGCCGTAAGGGAGCAGTACTTC.

The rearrangement uses TRBV2 and TRBJ2-4; 11 bases map to TRBD2. Trimming at V came to 0 bases and at J to 1 base, leaving 8 bases not matched to a gene. The CDR3 totals 19 residues. Germline CDR1 is SNHLY and CDR2 is FYNNEI. The CDR3 region is CASSEAPFPSGRAKNIQYF. CDR3 sequence (DNA): TGTGCCAGCAGTGAAGCGCCTTTTCCTAGCGGGAGGGCCAAAAACATTCAGTACTTC.